Listed below are T cell receptor beta chains from one sample, sequenced in a study of chemoradiotherapy in HPV16-positive cancers. Generated by immunoSEQ multiplex PCR, the TCRdb table keeps only in-frame clones and is missing some. The sample includes about 13,000 clones, approximately 86% of them seen just once. This specimen consisted of blood, obtained from a patient who underwent chemoradiotherapy. Receptor source: a human donor with HPV-associated anogenital cancer. The CDR3 runs from the conserved cysteine through the conserved F or W. Clone size is stated in some rows and not others, as once, few, many or a class when expanded.

v_gene: TRBV7-9; j_gene: TRBJ1-1; abundance: NA; CDR3aa: CASSLGLGGGSTEAFF
v_gene: TRBV7-2; j_gene: TRBJ2-1; abundance: NA; CDR3aa: CASSLMVSSYNEQFF
v_gene: TRBV10-3; j_gene: TRBJ1-4; abundance: NA; CDR3aa: CAIGMTDEKLFF
v_gene: TRBV30; j_gene: TRBJ1-2; abundance: NA; CDR3aa: CAWSVLYGYTF
v_gene: TRBV5-4; j_gene: TRBJ1-1; abundance: NA; CDR3aa: CASSLPDTEAFF
v_gene: TRBV28; j_gene: TRBJ1-4; abundance: NA; CDR3aa: CASSLRWDRGYLATNEKLFF
v_gene: TRBV6-5; j_gene: TRBJ1-6; abundance: NA; CDR3aa: CASRRLNDNSPLHF
v_gene: TRBV6-5; j_gene: TRBJ1-1; abundance: NA; CDR3aa: CASSYATSPGGTEAFF
v_gene: TRBV5-1; j_gene: TRBJ2-3; abundance: NA; CDR3aa: CASLSSGGSDTQYF
v_gene: TRBV5-6; j_gene: TRBJ2-7; abundance: NA; CDR3aa: CASSLGGGGDYEQYF
v_gene: TRBV7-2; j_gene: TRBJ2-1; abundance: NA; CDR3aa: CASIPYNEQFF
v_gene: TRBV28; j_gene: TRBJ1-2; abundance: NA; CDR3aa: CASTTGGYNYGYTF
v_gene: TRBV7-8; j_gene: TRBJ2-1; abundance: NA; CDR3aa: CASSLVLGTSGEWNEQFF
v_gene: TRBV5-1; j_gene: TRBJ2-1; abundance: NA; CDR3aa: CASSLEQGGSTYEQFF
v_gene: TRBV7-2; j_gene: TRBJ2-3; abundance: NA; CDR3aa: CASSLAYSGGSRDTQYF
v_gene: TRBV5-1; j_gene: TRBJ2-1; abundance: NA; CDR3aa: CASSGGLAGGEEQFF
v_gene: TRBV7-2; j_gene: TRBJ2-3; abundance: NA; CDR3aa: CASSPRGGGLSPFAQYF
v_gene: TRBV29-1; j_gene: TRBJ2-1; abundance: NA; CDR3aa: CSVVLAGNEQFF
v_gene: TRBV30; j_gene: TRBJ1-2; abundance: few; CDR3aa: CAWSEFTRTNYGYTF